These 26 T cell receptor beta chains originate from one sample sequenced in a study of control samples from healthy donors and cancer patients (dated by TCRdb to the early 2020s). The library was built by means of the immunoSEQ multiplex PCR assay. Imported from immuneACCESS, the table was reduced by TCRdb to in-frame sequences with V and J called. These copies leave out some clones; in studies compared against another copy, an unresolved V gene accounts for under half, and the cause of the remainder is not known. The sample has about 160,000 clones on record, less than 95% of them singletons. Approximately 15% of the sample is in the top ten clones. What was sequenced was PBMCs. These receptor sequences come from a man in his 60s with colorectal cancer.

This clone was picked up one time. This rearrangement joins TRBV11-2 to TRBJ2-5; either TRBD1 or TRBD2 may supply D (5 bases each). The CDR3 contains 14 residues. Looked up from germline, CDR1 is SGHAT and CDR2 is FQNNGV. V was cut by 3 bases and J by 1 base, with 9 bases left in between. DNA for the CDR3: TGTGCCAGCAGCTTTGTGGGGACCCAAGAGACCCAGTACTTC. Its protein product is CASSFVGTQETQYF.

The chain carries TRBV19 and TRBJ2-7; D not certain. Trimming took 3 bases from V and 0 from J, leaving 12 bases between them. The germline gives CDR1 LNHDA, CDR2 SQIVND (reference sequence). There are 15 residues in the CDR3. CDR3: CASSIPGAPSYEQYF. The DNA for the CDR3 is TGTGCCAGTAGTATTCCCGGAGCGCCCTCCTACGAGCAGTACTTC.

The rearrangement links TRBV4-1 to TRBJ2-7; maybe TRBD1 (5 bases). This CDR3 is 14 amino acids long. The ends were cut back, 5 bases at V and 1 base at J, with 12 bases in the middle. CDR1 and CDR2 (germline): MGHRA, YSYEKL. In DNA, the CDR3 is TGCGCCAGCAGCTCAGGGATTCTATCCTACGAGCAGTACTTC. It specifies CASSSGILSYEQYF.

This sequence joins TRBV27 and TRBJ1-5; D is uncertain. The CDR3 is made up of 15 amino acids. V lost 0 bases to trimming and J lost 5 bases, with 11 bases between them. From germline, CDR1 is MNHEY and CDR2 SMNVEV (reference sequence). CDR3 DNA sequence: TGTGCCAGCAGTTTATCTGGGCTTTGGGATCAGCCCCAGCATTTT. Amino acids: CASSLSGLWDQPQHF.

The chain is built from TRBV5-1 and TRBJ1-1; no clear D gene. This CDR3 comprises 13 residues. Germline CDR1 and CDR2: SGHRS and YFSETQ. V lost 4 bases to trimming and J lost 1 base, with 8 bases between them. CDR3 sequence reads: CASSAGGNTEAFF. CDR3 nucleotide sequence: TGCGCCAGCAGCGCGGGTGGGAACACTGAAGCTTTCTTT.

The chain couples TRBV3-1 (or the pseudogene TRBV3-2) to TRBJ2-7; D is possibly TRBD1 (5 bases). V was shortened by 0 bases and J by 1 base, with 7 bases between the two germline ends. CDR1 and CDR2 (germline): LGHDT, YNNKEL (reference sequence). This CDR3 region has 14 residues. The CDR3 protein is CASSQETGSYEQYF. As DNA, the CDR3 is TGTGCCAGCAGCCAAGAAACAGGTTCCTACGAGCAGTACTTC.

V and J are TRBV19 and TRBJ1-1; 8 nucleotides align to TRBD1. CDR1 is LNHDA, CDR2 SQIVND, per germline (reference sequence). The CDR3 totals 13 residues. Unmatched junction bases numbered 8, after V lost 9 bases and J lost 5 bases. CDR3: CASTGQGLTEAFF. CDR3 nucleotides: TGTGCCAGCACCGGACAGGGCCTGACTGAAGCTTTCTTT. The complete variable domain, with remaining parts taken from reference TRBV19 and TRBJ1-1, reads DGGITQSPKYLFRKEGQNVTLSCEQNLNHDAMYWYRQDPGQGLRLIYYSQIVNDFQKGDIAEGYSVSREKKESFPLTVTSAQKNPTAFYLCASTGQGLTEAFFGQGTRLTVV.

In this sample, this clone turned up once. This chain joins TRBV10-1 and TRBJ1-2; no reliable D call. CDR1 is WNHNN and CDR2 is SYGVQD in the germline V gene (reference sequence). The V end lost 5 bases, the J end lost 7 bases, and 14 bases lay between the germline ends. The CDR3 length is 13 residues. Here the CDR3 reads CASSPGRFGGYTF. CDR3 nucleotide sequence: TGCGCCAGCAGTCCTGGACGGTTCGGTGGCTACACCTTC.

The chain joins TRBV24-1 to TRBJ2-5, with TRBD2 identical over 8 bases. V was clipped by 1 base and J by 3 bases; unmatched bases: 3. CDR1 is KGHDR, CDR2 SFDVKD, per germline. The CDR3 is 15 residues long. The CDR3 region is CATSDFGRGEETQYF. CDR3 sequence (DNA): TGTGCCACCAGTGATTTCGGGCGGGGGGAAGAGACCCAGTACTTC.

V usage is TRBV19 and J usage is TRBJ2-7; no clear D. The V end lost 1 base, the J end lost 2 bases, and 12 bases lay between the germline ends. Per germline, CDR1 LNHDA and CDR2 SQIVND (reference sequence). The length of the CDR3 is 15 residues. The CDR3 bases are TGTGCCAGTAGTATAGTAAGGTCCGGAGCCTACGAGCAGTACTTC. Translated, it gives CASSIVRSGAYEQYF.

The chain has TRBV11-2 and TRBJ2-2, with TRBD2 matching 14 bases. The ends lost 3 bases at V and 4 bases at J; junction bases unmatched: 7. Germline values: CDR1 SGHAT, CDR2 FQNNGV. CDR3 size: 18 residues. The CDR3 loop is CASSLRLAGGPGTGELFF. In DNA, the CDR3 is TGTGCCAGCAGCTTGCGACTAGCGGGGGGGCCGGGCACCGGGGAGCTGTTTTTT.

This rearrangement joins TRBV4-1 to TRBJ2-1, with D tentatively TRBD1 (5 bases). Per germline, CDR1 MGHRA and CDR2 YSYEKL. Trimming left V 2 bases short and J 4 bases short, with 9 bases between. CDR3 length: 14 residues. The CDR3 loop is CASSQTGTYNEQFF. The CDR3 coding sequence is TGCGCCAGCAGCCAAACAGGTACTTACAATGAGCAGTTCTTC.

Here the CDR3 reads CASSLDGGPYEQYF. The CDR3 DNA is TGTGCCAGCAGCTTAGATGGCGGACCCTACGAGCAGTACTTC. The gene calls are TRBV7-9 and TRBJ2-7, with D hard to call. V lost 1 base, J lost 2 bases, and 9 bases lay in between. This CDR3 is built from 14 residues. Germline CDR1 and CDR2: SEHNR and FQNEAQ (reference sequence). Based on the CDR3 plus reference TRBV7-9 and TRBJ2-7, the full variable domain is DTGVSQNPRHKITKRGQNVTFRCDPISEHNRLYWYRQTLGQGPEFLTYFQNEAQLEKSRLLSDRFSAERPKGSFSTLEIQRTEQGDSAMYLCASSLDGGPYEQYFGPGTRLTVT.

The DNA of the CDR3 is TGTGCCAGCAGCCTTTCACAGGGGGGCACTGAAGCTTTCTTT. It is translated as CASSLSQGGTEAFF. The rearrangement joins TRBV3-1 (or the pseudogene TRBV3-2) to TRBJ1-1, with 8 nucleotides matching TRBD1. Germline V lookup: CDR1 LGHDT, CDR2 YNNKEL (reference sequence). After removal of 4 bases from V and 4 bases from J, the junction contained 5 bases not matched to a gene. CDR3 length equals 14 residues.

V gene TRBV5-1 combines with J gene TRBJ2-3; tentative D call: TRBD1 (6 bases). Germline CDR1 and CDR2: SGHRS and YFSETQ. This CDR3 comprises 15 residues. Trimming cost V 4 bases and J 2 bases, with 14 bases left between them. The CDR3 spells CASSQDRVITDTQYF. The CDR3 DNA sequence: TGCGCCAGCAGCCAGGACAGAGTCATCACAGATACGCAGTATTTT. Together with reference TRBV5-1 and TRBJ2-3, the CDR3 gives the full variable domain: KAGVTQTPRYLIKTRGQQVTLSCSPISGHRSVSWYQQTPGQGLQFLFEYFSETQRNKGNFPGRFSGRQFSNSRSEMNVSTLELGDSALYLCASSQDRVITDTQYFGPGTRLTVL.

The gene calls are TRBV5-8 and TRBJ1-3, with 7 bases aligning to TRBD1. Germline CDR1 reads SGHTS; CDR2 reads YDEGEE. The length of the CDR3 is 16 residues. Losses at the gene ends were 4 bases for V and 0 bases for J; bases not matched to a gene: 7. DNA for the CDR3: TGTGCCAGCAGCGTACTGACAGGGTTCTCTGGAAACACCATATATTTT. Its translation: CASSVLTGFSGNTIYF.

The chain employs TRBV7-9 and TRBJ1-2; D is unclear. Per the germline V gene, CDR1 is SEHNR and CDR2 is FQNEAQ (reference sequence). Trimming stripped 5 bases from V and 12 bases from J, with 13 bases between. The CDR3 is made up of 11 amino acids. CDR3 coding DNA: TGTGCCAGCAGCCCCCAGATCCTGGACACCTTC. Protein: CASSPQILDTF.

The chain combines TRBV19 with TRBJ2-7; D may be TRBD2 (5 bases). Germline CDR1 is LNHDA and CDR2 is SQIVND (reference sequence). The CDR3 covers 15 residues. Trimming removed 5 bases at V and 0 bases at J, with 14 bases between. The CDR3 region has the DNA TGTGCCAGTAGTCCCCGGACTGACCTCTCCTACGAGCAGTACTTC. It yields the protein CASSPRTDLSYEQYF.

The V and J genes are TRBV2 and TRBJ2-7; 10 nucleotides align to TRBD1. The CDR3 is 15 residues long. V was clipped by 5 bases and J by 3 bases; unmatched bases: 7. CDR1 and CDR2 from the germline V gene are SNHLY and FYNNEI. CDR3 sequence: CASSYTGTGVYEQYF. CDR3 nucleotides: TGTGCCAGCAGTTATACCGGGACAGGGGTCTACGAGCAGTACTTC.

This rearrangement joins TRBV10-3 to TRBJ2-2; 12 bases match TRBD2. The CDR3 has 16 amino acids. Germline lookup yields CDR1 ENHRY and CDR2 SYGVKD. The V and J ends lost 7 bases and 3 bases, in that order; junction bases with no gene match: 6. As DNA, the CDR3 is TGTGCCATCAAATCTAGCGGGGGGGCGGACACCGGGGAGCTGTTTTTT. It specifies CAIKSSGGADTGELFF.

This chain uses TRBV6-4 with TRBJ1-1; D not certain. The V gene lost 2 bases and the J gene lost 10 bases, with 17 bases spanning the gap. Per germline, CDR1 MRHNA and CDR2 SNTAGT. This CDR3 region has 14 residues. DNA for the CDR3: TGTGCCAGCAGTGACAGGGATGATCCAAAGGGAGCTTTCTTT. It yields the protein CASSDRDDPKGAFF.

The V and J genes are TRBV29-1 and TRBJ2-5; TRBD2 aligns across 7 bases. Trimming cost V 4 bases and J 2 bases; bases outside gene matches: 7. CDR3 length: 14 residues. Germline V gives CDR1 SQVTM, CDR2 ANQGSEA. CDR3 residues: CSVAGGAAQETQYF. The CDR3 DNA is TGCAGCGTTGCGGGGGGAGCAGCACAAGAGACCCAGTACTTC.

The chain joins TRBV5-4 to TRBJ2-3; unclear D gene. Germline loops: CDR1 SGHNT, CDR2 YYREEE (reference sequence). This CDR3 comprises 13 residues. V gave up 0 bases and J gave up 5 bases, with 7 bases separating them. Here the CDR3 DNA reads TGTGCCAGCAGCTTGGGCCCTATAGATACGCAGTATTTT. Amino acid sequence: CASSLGPIDTQYF. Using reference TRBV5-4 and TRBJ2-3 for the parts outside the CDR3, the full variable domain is ETGVTQSPTHLIKTRGQQVTLRCSSQSGHNTVSWYQQALGQGPQFIFQYYREEENGRGNFPPRFSGLQFPNYSSELNVNALELDDSALYLCASSLGPIDTQYFGPGTRLTVL.

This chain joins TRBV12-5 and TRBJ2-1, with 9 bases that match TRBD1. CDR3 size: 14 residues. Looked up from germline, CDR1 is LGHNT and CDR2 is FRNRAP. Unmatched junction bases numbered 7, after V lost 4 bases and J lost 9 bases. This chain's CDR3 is CASGWTGAGGEQFF. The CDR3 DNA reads TGTGCTAGTGGTTGGACAGGGGCGGGCGGTGAGCAGTTCTTC.

In nucleotides, the CDR3 is TGTGCCAGCGGGGAGGCACCGAACACCGGGGAGCTGTTTTTT. Encoded protein: CASGEAPNTGELFF. This rearrangement joins TRBV6-5 to TRBJ2-2; maybe TRBD2 (6 bases). The germline gives CDR1 MNHEY, CDR2 SVGAGI. This CDR3 has 14 residues. V lost 8 bases and J lost 0, with 10 bases in between.

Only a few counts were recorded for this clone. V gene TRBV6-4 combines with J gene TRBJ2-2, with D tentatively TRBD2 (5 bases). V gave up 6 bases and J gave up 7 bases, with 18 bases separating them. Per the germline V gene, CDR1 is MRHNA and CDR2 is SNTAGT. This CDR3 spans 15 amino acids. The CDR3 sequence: CASRKEEAVGGELFF. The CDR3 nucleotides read TGTGCCAGCAGGAAGGAGGAGGCGGTGGGCGGGGAGCTGTTTTTT.